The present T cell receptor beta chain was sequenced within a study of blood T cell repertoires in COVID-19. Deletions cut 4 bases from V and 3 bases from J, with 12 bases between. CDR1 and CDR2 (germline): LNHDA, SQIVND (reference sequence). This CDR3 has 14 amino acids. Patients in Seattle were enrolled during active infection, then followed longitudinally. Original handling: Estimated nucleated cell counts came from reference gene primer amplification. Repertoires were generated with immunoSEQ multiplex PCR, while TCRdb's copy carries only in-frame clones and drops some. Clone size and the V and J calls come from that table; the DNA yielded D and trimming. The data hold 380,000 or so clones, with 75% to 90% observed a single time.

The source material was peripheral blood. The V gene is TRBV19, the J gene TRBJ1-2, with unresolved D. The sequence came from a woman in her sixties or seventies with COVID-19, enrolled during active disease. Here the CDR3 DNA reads TGTGCCAGTAGTACGACCCCGGGTGACTATGGCTACACCTTC. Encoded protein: CASSTTPGDYGYTF.